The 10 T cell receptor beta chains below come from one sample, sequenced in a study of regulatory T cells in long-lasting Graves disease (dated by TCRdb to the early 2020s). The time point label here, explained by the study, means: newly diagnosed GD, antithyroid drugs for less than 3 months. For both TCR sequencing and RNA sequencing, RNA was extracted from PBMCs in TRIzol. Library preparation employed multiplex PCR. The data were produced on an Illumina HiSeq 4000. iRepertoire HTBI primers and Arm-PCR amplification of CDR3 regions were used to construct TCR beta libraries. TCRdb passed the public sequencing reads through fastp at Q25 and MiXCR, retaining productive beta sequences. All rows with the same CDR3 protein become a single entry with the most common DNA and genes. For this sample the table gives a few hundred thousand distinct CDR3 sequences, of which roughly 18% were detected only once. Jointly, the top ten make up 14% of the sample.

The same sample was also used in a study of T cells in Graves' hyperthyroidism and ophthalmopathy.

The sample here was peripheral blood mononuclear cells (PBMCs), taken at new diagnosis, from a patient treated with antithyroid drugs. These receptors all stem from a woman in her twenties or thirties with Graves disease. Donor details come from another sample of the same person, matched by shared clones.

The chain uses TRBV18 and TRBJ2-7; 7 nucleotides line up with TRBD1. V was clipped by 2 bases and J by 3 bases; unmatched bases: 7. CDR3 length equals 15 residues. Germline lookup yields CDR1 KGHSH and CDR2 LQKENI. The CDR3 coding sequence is TGTGCCAGCTCACCATCCGGGACAGTCCTCTACGAGCAGTACTTC. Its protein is CASSPSGTVLYEQYF. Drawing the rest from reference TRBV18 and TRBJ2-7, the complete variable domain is NAGVMQNPRHLVRRRGQEARLRCSPMKGHSHVYWYRQLPEEGLKFMVYLQKENIIDESGMPKERFSAEFPKEGPSILRIQQVVRGDSAAYFCASSPSGTVLYEQYFGPGTRLTVT.

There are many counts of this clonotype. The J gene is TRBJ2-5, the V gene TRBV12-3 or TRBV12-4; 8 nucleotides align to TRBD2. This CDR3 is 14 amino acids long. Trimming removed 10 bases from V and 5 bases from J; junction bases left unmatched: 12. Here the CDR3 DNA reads TGTGCCACGGGGTACGGGGGGGGCGGGGAGACCCAGTACTTC. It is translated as CATGYGGGGETQYF.

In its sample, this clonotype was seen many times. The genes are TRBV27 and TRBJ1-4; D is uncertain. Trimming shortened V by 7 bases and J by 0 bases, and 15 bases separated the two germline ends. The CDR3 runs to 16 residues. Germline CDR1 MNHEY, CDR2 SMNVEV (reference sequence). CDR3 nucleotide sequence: TGTGCCAGCACCTCGCTCTCTCGACCAACTAATGAAAAACTGTTTTTT. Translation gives CASTSLSRPTNEKLFF.

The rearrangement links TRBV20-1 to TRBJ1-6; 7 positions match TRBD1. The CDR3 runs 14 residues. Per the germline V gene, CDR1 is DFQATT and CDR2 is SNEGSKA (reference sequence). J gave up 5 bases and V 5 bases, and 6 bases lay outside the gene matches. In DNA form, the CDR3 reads TGCAGTGCTCTACAGGGGTCGAATAATTCACCCCTCCACTTT. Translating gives CSALQGSNNSPLHF.

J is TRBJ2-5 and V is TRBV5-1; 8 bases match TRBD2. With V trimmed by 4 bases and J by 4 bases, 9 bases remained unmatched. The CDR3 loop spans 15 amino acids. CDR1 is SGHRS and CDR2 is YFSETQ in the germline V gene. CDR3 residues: CASSGGPAGVETQYF. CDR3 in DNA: TGCGCCAGCAGCGGAGGACCAGCGGGGGTAGAGACCCAGTACTTC.

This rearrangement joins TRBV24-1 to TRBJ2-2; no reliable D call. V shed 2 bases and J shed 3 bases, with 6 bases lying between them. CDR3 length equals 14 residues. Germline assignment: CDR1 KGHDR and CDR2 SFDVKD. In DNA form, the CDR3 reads TGTGCCACCAGTGATTACAGAGACACCGGGGAGCTGTTTTTT. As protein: CATSDYRDTGELFF.

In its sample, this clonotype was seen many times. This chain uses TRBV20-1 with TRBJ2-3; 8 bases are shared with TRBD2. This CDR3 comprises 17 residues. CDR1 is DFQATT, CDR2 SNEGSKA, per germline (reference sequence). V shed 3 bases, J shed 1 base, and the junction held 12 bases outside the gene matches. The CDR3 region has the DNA TGCAGTGCTAGCCCCCGGGGGGGAGCGGGGGGCACAGATACGCAGTATTTT. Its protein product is CSASPRGGAGGTDTQYF.

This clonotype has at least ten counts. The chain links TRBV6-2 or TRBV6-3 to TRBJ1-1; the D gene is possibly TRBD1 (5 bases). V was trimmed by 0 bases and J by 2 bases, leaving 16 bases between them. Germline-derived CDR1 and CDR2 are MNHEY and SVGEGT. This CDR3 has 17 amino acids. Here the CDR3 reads CASSYSGGILGNTEAFF. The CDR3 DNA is TGTGCCAGCAGTTACTCGGGGGGTATATTGGGCAACACTGAAGCTTTCTTT.

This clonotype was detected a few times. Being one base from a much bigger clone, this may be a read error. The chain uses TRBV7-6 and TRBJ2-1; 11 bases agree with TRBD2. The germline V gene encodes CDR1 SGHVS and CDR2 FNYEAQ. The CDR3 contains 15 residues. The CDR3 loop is CARSRGTSGYNEQFF. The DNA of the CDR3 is TGTGCCCGCAGCCGCGGGACTAGCGGTTACAATGAGCAGTTCTTC.

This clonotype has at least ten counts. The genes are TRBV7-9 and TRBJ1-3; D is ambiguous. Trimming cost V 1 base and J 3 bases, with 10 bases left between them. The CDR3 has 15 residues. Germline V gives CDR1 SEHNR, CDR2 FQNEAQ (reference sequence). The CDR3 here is CASSLVRLLGNTIYF. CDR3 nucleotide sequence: TGTGCCAGCAGCTTAGTTCGACTGCTTGGAAACACCATATATTTT.